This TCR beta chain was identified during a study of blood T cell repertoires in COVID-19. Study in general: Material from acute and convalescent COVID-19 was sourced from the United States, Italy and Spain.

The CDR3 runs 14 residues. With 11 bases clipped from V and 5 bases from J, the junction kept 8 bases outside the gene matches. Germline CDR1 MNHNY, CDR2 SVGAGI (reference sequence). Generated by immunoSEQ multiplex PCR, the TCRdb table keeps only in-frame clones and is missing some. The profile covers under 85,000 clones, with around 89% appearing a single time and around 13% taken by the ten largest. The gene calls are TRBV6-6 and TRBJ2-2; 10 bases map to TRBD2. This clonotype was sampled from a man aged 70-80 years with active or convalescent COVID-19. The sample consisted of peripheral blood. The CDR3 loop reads CAASGSGDTGELFF. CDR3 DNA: TGTGCCGCTAGCGGGAGTGGAGATACCGGGGAGCTGTTTTTT.